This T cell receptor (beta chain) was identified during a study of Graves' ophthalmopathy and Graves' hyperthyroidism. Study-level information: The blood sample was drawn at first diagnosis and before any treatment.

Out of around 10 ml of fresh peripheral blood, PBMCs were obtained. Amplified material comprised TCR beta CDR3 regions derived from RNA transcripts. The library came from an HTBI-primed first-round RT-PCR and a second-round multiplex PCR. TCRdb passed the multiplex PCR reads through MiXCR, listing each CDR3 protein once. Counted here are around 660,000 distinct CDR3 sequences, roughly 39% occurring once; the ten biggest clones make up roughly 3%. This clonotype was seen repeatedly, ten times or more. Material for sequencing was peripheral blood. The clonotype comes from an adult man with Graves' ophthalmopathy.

The DNA for the CDR3 is TGTGCCAGCAGGGGCTGGACAGGGGAAGAGACCCAGTACTTC. Translating it yields CASRGWTGEETQYF. J is TRBJ2-5 and V is TRBV6-5; the match to TRBD1 covers 9 bases. V shed 6 bases and J 3 bases; nucleotides not matched to a gene: 5. The CDR3 is 14 residues long. The germline gives CDR1 MNHEY, CDR2 SVGAGI.